There are a few counts of the clone carrying this T cell receptor beta chain. What it recognizes is unknown. This entry is derived from a study of cytomegalovirus exposure and HLA in healthy donors. Study-wide findings and caveats: Highly shared sequence variants in one cluster were likely a sequencing artifact. Some public TCRs appeared in many individuals, while most sequences were rare. In a later analysis, at a false discovery rate of 0.05, roughly 17,000 TCR beta sequences matched HLA alleles. Among TCR beta chains, those listed as cytomegalovirus-associated numbered 164.

V gave up 4 bases and J gave up 4 bases, with 10 bases separating them. This CDR3 is built from 13 residues. The germline V gene has CDR1 MNHEY and CDR2 SMNVEV (reference sequence). Primers: 60 Vbeta forward and 13 Jbeta reverse. Clones were read by immunoSEQ multiplex PCR, and TCRdb kept only the in-frame ones, dropping some. The sample holds roughly 200,000 clones, around 77% seen once. The TCR sequence derives from a man aged 55 to 69 in good health and CMV-seronegative. This sequence joins TRBV27 and TRBJ1-2; D is perhaps TRBD1 (6 bases). The sequencing input was PBMCs. The CDR3 loop is CASSWVQGYGYTF. CDR3 in DNA: TGTGCCAGCAGTTGGGTACAGGGCTATGGCTACACCTTC.